This entry features one T cell receptor beta chain sequence. Its antigen is not known. This sample is part of a study of beta chain features in type 1 diabetes. At the level of the study: Regarding age, gender and cell yields, patients proved similar to healthy donors. All samples together contributed 107,917,701 sorted cells for examination. Study-wide findings and caveats: In every one of the four CD4+ subsets, TCRB CDR3s were moderately but significantly shorter in Type 1 diabetes patients. There was a possibility that cDNA sequencing over-represented cells with high TCR expression.

Of the isolated RNA, all was reverse transcribed, and so the sequenced material was expressed TCRB transcripts. Generated by immunoSEQ multiplex PCR, the TCRdb table keeps only in-frame clones and is missing some. The sample gives 600,000 or so clones, 12% of which show up once; more than 0.09% is in the top ten. Cell sorting via CD45RO/CCR7/CD25/CD127/CD95/CD27 was performed to obtain CD4+ naive, central memory, regulatory and stem cell-like memory cells. The sample was naive CD4+ T cells from blood. This receptor was identified in a man younger than 45 with type 1 diabetes.

The CDR3 bases are TGTGCCAGCAGCCCCCTAAACACCGGGGAGCTGTTTTTT. Translating it yields CASSPLNTGELFF. J is TRBJ2-2 and V is TRBV11-2; no firm D call. The CDR3 consists of 13 residues. V lost 5 bases, J lost 2 bases, and 6 bases lay in between. Germline V lookup: CDR1 SGHAT, CDR2 FQNNGV.